The 21 T cell receptor beta chains below were found in one sample sequenced in a study of identical twins. TCRdb re-derived calls from the 5' RACE reads in MiXCR, one entry per CDR3 protein. This table has about 260,000 distinct CDR3 sequences, 5.5% to 7% appearing once. These data were likewise used in another study, on yellow fever vaccine responses in identical twins.

Sample: memory (CD45RO+) T cells sorted from blood. The receptors come from a woman under 30 in good health.

This chain connects TRBV29-1 to TRBJ2-7; perhaps TRBD1 as D (6 bases). Per the germline V gene, CDR1 is SQVTM and CDR2 is ANQGSEA. The length of the CDR3 is 16 residues. V lost 6 bases and J 0 bases, leaving 21 bases between the germline ends. CDR3 bases: TGCAGCGTGCCCTTGTCGGGGACACCGAGCTCCTACGAGCAGTACGTC. Encoded protein: CSVPLSGTPSSYEQYV.

The V call is TRBV25-1, the J call TRBJ2-2; 7 nucleotides agree with TRBD2. After removal of 8 bases from V and 5 bases from J, the junction contained 8 bases not matched to a gene. The germline CDR1 and CDR2 sequences are MGHDK and SYGVNS. The CDR3 consists of 14 residues. Here the CDR3 DNA reads TGTGCCAGCGCGGATAGCGGGCAGACCGGGGAGCTGTTTTTT. This sequence encodes CASADSGQTGELFF.

This clonotype has a count of ten or more. The CDR3 protein is CATSRELGEGYTF. CDR3 nucleotide sequence: TGTGCCACCAGCAGAGAGCTGGGGGAAGGCTACACCTTC. The rearrangement uses TRBV15 and TRBJ1-2; D may be TRBD1 (5 bases). The V and J ends lost 0 bases and 8 bases respectively, with 10 bases between them. Germline values: CDR1 LNHNV, CDR2 YYDKDF (reference sequence). This CDR3 has 13 residues.

In this sample, this clonotype turned up many times. The chain uses TRBV15 and TRBJ1-1; D not resolved. With 5 bases removed from V and 8 bases from J, the gap between germline ends came to 18 bases. Germline assignment: CDR1 LNHNV and CDR2 YYDKDF (reference sequence). The CDR3 loop spans 14 amino acids. CDR3 DNA sequence: TGTGCCACCAGCGCCAATCCCGGAGGAGAGGAAGCTTTCTTT. This encodes CATSANPGGEEAFF. Full variable domain (remainder filled in from reference TRBV15 and TRBJ1-1): DAMVIQNPRYQVTQFGKPVTLSCSQTLNHNVMYWYQQKSSQAPKLLFHYYDKDFNNEADTPDNFQSRRPNTSFCFLDIRSPGLGDTAMYLCATSANPGGEEAFFGQGTRLTVV.

This clonotype was counted at least ten times. The genes are TRBV12-3 or TRBV12-4 and TRBJ2-1; 8 positions agree with TRBD2. V was pared by 5 bases and J by 7 bases, with 10 bases of the junction left unmatched. The CDR3 sequence is 15 residues long. CDR3 in amino acids: CASSTLGLVLNEQFF. The CDR3 DNA sequence: TGTGCCAGCAGTACGCTGGGACTAGTATTGAATGAGCAGTTCTTC.

This chain uses TRBV20-1 with TRBJ2-1, with 8 bases identical to TRBD2. The germline V gene encodes CDR1 DFQATT and CDR2 SNEGSKA (reference sequence). The CDR3 has 14 residues. Trimming cost V 7 bases and J 6 bases; bases outside gene matches: 11. The CDR3 loop is CSGTTSEYSNEQFF. The CDR3 nucleotides are TGCAGTGGAACGACTAGCGAGTACTCCAATGAGCAGTTCTTC.

This clonotype has a count of ten or more. The V call is TRBV7-8, the J call TRBJ1-1; unclear D gene. Germline lookup yields CDR1 SGHVS and CDR2 FQNEAQ. CDR3 size: 15 residues. The V and J ends lost 6 bases and 2 bases respectively, with 16 bases between them. In DNA form, the CDR3 reads TGTGCCAGCAGTCCACCACCGGGCGGAAACACTGAAGCTTTCTTT. Its translation is CASSPPPGGNTEAFF.

This clonotype was counted ten times or more. This chain connects TRBV3-1 to TRBJ1-2, with D hard to call. The CDR3 runs to 17 residues. Germline-derived CDR1 and CDR2 are LGHDT and YNNKEL (reference sequence). The germline V and J ends were trimmed by 4 bases and 4 bases, with 22 bases remaining between them. The CDR3 reads CASSLEPGAKNRYGYTF. The CDR3 DNA follows: TGTGCCAGCAGCCTGGAGCCGGGAGCTAAGAACCGCTATGGCTACACCTTC. Together with reference TRBV3-1 and TRBJ1-2, the CDR3 gives the full variable domain: DTAVSQTPKYLVTQMGNDKSIKCEQNLGHDTMYWYKQDSKKFLKIMFSYNNKELIINETVPNRFSPKSPDKAHLNLHINSLELGDSAVYFCASSLEPGAKNRYGYTFGSGTRLTVV.

This clonotype was observed a few times. The J gene is TRBJ2-1, the V gene TRBV6-1; the D is unclear. Germline V gene sequence: CDR1 MNHNS, CDR2 SASEGT. This CDR3 contains 16 residues. Trimming shortened V by 6 bases and J by 4 bases, and 19 bases separated the two germline ends. As DNA, the CDR3 is TGTGCCAGCAGCCGCTTGCCCCACGGGCAATACAATGAGCAGTTCTTC. This encodes CASSRLPHGQYNEQFF.

This clonotype occurred many times. The CDR3 here is CASGRGRGYSSYNEQFF. CDR3 DNA: TGTGCCAGCGGCAGGGGTCGCGGGTATAGCTCCTACAATGAGCAGTTCTTC. This chain links TRBV11-2 with TRBJ2-1; weak D call: TRBD1 (6 bases). CDR1 is SGHAT, CDR2 FQNNGV, per germline. The CDR3 extends over 17 amino acids. V was pared by 8 bases and J by 0 bases, with 20 bases between.

This sequence joins TRBV7-6 and TRBJ1-1; 10 bases agree with TRBD1. Germline V gene sequence: CDR1 SGHVS, CDR2 FNYEAQ. This CDR3 comprises 15 residues. Trimming took 0 bases from V and 3 from J; bases not matched to a gene: 1. In nucleotides, the CDR3 is TGTGCCAGCAGCTTAGCAGGACAGGGGGACACTGAAGCTTTCTTT. As protein: CASSLAGQGDTEAFF.

This clonotype was counted only a few times. The chain combines TRBV10-3 with TRBJ2-5; D is uncertain. V lost 4 bases and J 5 bases, leaving 8 bases between the germline ends. This CDR3 has 12 residues. Looked up from germline, CDR1 is ENHRY and CDR2 is SYGVKD. CDR3 region: CAISGGWETQYF. CDR3 nucleotide sequence: TGTGCCATCAGTGGGGGTTGGGAGACCCAGTACTTC.

This clonotype has just a few counts. This chain uses TRBV3-1 with TRBJ2-7; 8 bases map to TRBD2. Losses at the gene ends were 3 bases for V and 3 bases for J; bases not matched to a gene: 4. This CDR3 is built from 14 residues. Germline values: CDR1 LGHDT, CDR2 YNNKEL (reference sequence). CDR3 sequence (DNA): TGTGCCAGCAGCCATGCGGGAGGACGCTACGAGCAGTACTTC. The encoded protein is CASSHAGGRYEQYF.

This chain joins TRBV19 and TRBJ1-2; perhaps TRBD1 as D (5 bases). The germline V gene has CDR1 LNHDA and CDR2 SQIVND (reference sequence). The CDR3 contains 13 residues. V was shortened by 3 bases and J by 4 bases, with 9 bases between the two germline ends. CDR3 DNA sequence: TGTGCCAGTAGTATCAACAGGATCTATGGCTACACCTTC. Translated: CASSINRIYGYTF.

This clonotype was seen repeatedly, ten times or more. The rearrangement uses TRBV29-1 and TRBJ1-1, with 8 bases identical to TRBD1. The CDR3 is 13 residues long. The V gene end was trimmed by 7 bases and the J gene end by 4 bases; junction bases not matched to a gene: 8. CDR1 and CDR2 from the germline V gene are SQVTM and ANQGSEA. CDR3 sequence reads: CSAWTGIGTEAFF. In DNA, the CDR3 is TGCAGCGCTTGGACAGGGATAGGCACTGAAGCTTTCTTT.

This clonotype appeared a few times. The chain combines TRBV5-1 with TRBJ2-1; D could derive from TRBD1 or TRBD2 (5 bases each). Germline CDR1 and CDR2: SGHRS and YFSETQ. The CDR3 extends over 11 amino acids. Trimming took 4 bases from V and 10 from J, leaving 9 bases between them. CDR3 amino acids: CASSAGTEQFF. The CDR3 DNA reads TGCGCCAGCAGCGCCGGGACCGAGCAGTTCTTC.

This clonotype occurred a few times. V usage is TRBV20-1 and J usage is TRBJ2-1; 8 bases are a match to TRBD2. Germline CDR1 is DFQATT and CDR2 is SNEGSKA (reference sequence). The CDR3 totals 15 residues. Trimming took 3 bases from V and 6 from J; bases not matched to a gene: 10. CDR3 in DNA: TGCAGTGCTAGTGCGGTGACTAGCGTGATCAATGAGCAGTTCTTC. Protein: CSASAVTSVINEQFF.

Many counts were recorded for this clonotype. CDR3 region: CASSQATSGNTIYF. CDR3 bases: TGTGCCAGCAGCCAAGCGACCTCTGGAAACACCATATATTTT. This chain links TRBV3-1 with TRBJ1-3; the D is unclear. CDR1 is LGHDT and CDR2 is YNNKEL in the germline V gene (reference sequence). The CDR3 is 14 amino acids. V dropped 1 base and J dropped 0 bases, with 4 bases sitting between them.

This clonotype has ten or more counts. The V gene is TRBV9, the J gene TRBJ1-4; 10 bases are shared with TRBD1. The CDR3 runs to 15 residues. CDR1 and CDR2 from the germline V gene are SGDLS and YYNGEE. The junction had 4 bases not matched to a gene; V was cut back by 4 bases and J by 4 bases. The CDR3 protein is CASSPRDRGNEKLFF. CDR3 DNA sequence: TGTGCCAGCAGCCCCCGGGACAGGGGTAATGAAAAACTGTTTTTT.

This clonotype was seen ten or more times. This sequence joins TRBV2 and TRBJ2-3; 9 positions agree with TRBD2. Germline V lookup: CDR1 SNHLY, CDR2 FYNNEI. The CDR3 runs 14 residues. V trimming: 8 bases; J trimming: 3 bases; junction bases outside the gene matches: 6. The CDR3 loop is CASLAGVSTDTQYF. The DNA of the CDR3 is TGTGCCAGCTTAGCGGGAGTGTCTACAGATACGCAGTATTTT.

CDR3 loop: CASSSRQVADTQYF. The CDR3 nucleotides are TGTGCCAGCAGTTCCCGACAGGTTGCAGATACGCAGTATTTT. V and J are TRBV27 and TRBJ2-3; D may be TRBD1 (6 bases). CDR3 size: 14 residues. V was trimmed by 4 bases and J by 4 bases, leaving 12 bases between them. Germline V CDR1 and CDR2: MNHEY, SMNVEV (reference sequence).